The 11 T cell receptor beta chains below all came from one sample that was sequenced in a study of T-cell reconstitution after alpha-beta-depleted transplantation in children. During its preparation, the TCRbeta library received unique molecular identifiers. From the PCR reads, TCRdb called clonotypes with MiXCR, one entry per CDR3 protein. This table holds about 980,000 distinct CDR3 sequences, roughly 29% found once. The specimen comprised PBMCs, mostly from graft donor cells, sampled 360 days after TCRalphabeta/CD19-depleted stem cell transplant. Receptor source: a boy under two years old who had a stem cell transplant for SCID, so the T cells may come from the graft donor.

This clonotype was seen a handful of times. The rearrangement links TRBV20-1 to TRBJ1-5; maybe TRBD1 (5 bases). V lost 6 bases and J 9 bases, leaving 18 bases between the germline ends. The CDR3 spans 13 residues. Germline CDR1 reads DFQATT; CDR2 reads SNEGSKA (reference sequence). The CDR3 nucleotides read TGCAGTGCCGGGGCCGGGGTCGAACGGCCCCAGCATTTT. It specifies CSAGAGVERPQHF.

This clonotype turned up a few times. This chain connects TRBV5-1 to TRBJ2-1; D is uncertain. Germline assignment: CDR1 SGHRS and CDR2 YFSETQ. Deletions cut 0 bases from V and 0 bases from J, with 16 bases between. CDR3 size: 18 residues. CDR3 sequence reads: CASSLDPKLPSSYNEQFF. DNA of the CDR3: TGCGCCAGCAGCTTGGATCCCAAACTCCCTAGCTCCTACAATGAGCAGTTCTTC. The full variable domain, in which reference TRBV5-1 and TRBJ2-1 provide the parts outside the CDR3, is KAGVTQTPRYLIKTRGQQVTLSCSPISGHRSVSWYQQTPGQGLQFLFEYFSETQRNKGNFPGRFSGRQFSNSRSEMNVSTLELGDSALYLCASSLDPKLPSSYNEQFFGPGTRLTVL.

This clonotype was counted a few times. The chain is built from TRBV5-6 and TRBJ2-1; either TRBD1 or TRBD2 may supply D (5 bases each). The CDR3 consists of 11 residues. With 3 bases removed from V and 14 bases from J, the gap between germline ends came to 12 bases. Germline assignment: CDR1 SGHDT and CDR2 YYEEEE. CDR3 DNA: TGTGCCAGCAGCTCAGGGACGCCCGAGTTCTTC. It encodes CASSSGTPEFF.

The CDR3 here is CASSLEGQGLYQETQYF. CDR3 sequence (DNA): TGTGCCAGCAGCTTGGAGGGACAGGGCCTGTACCAAGAGACCCAGTACTTC. The chain has TRBV5-6 and TRBJ2-5; 9 nucleotides line up with TRBD1. Germline V CDR1 and CDR2: SGHDT, YYEEEE. The CDR3 has 17 amino acids. Germline trimming cut 0 bases from V and 0 bases from J; bases unmatched to any gene: 6. The variable domain in full, completed from reference TRBV5-6 and TRBJ2-5, reads DAGVTQSPTHLIKTRGQQVTLRCSPKSGHDTVSWYQQALGQGPQFIFQYYEEEERQRGNFPDRFSGHQFPNYSSELNVNALLLGDSALYLCASSLEGQGLYQETQYFGPGTRLLVL.

For the CDR3, the DNA is TGTGCCAGCACCCCAAGCGACCCGGGACTAGTCGCGAACACCGGGGAGCTGTTTTTT. It specifies CASTPSDPGLVANTGELFF. The chain combines TRBV11-1 with TRBJ2-2; 8 bases are shared with TRBD2. The V and J ends lost 7 bases and 0 bases, in that order; junction bases with no gene match: 16. Germline V gives CDR1 SGHAT, CDR2 FQDESV (reference sequence). The CDR3 has 19 amino acids.

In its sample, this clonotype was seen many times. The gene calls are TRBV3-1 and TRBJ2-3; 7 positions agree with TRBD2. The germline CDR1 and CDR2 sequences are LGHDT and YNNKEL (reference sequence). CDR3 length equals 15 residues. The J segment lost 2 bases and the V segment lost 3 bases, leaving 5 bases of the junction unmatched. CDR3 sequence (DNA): TGTGCCAGCAGCCACCTAGCGGAAAACACAGATACGCAGTATTTT. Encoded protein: CASSHLAENTDTQYF.

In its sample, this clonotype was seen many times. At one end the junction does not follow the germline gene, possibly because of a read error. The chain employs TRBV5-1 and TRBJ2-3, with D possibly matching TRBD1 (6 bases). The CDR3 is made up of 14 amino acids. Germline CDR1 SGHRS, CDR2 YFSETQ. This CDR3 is CASSPQGSTDTQYF. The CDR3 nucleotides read TGTGCCAGCAGTCCACAGGGCAGCACAGATACGCAGTATTTT.

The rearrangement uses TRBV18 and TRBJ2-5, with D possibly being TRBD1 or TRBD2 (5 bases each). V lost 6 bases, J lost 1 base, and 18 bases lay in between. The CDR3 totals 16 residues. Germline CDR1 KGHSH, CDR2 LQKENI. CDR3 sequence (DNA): TGTGCCAGCTCGCCCCTAATCCGGGACGCCCAAGAGACCCAGTACTTC. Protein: CASSPLIRDAQETQYF.

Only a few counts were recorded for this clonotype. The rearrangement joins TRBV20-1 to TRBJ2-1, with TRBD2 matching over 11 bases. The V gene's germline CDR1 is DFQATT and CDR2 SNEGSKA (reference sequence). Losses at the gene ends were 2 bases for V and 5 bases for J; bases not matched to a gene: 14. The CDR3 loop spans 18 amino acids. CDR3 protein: CSARTVLAGAIRDNEQFF. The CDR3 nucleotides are TGCAGTGCTAGAACAGTACTAGCGGGGGCCATACGAGACAATGAGCAGTTCTTC.

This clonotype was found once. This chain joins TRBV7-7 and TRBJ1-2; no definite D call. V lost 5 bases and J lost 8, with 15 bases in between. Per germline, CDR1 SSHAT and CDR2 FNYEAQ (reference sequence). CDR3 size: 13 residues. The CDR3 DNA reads TGTGCCAGCAGCCACACGGGGATTGCGGGCTACACCTTC. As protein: CASSHTGIAGYTF. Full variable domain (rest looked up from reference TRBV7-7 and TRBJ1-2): GAGVSQSPRYKVTKRGQDVTLRCDPISSHATLYWYQQALGQGPEFLTYFNYEAQPDKSGLPSDRFSAERPEGSISTLTIQRTEQRDSAMYRCASSHTGIAGYTFGSGTRLTVV.

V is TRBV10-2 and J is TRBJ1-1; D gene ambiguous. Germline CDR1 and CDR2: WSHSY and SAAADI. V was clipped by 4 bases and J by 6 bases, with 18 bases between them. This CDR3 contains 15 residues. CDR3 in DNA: TGCGCCAGCAGTGCTCCGGCCCGAGGGAGCGCTGAAGCTTTCTTT. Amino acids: CASSAPARGSAEAFF.